This T cell receptor beta chain comes out of a study of cytomegalovirus exposure and HLA in healthy donors. It was with 60 Vbeta and 13 Jbeta primers that the PCR ran. Sequencing used immunoSEQ multiplex PCR; TCRdb keeps in-frame clones, though not all of them. Here the sample table reports about 120,000 clones. This CDR3 region has 12 residues. In germline, CDR1 is SNHLY, CDR2 FYNNEI. Trimming removed 3 bases at V and 3 bases at J, with 6 bases between. The rearrangement uses TRBV2 and TRBJ2-7; TRBD1 is a possible D gene (5 bases). This receptor was obtained from a man aged 18 to 29 in good health and CMV-seronegative. Material for sequencing was PBMCs. The CDR3 region has the DNA TGTGCCAGCAGTGACACAGGCTACGAGCAGTACTTC. Translated, it gives CASSDTGYEQYF.